This entry features one T cell receptor (beta chain) sequence. Its antigen is currently unknown. The sample belongs to a study of cytomegalovirus exposure and HLA in healthy donors. Regarding the study as a whole: Most likely, a cluster of highly shared sequence variants arose as a sequencing artifact. The study designated about 180 TCR beta chains cytomegalovirus-associated.

CDR1 and CDR2 from the germline V gene are LNHDA and SQIVND (reference sequence). V was pared by 3 bases and J by 5 bases, with 13 bases between. The length of the CDR3 is 15 residues. A multiplex PCR was run with 60 Vbeta primers and 13 Jbeta primers. TCRdb's table, derived via immunoSEQ multiplex PCR, lists solely in-frame clones and lacks some. The data hold fewer than 200,000 clones, with about 75% observed a single time. The chain links TRBV19 to TRBJ2-2; D may be TRBD1 (5 bases). The sequenced sample consisted of PBMCs. The clonotype comes from a man in his late teens or twenties in good health and CMV-seronegative. The CDR3 nucleotides read TGTGCCAGTAGTATCTTGGGGCAGGCAACCGGGGAGCTGTTTTTT. Translated, it gives CASSILGQATGELFF.